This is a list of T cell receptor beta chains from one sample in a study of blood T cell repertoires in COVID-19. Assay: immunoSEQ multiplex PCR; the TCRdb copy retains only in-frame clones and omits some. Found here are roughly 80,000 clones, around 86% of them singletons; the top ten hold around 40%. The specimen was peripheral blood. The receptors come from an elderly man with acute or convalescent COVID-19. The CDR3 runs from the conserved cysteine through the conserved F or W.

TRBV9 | CASSPSSGNTIYF
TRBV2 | CASSEMGHRGSYEQYF
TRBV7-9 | CASSFRGLGNSPLHF
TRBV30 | CAWSVLSGNSPLHF
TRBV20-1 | CSASWGRGRTEAFF
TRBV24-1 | CATSDAAQPTYEQYF
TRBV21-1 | CASSKETGGAKNIQYF
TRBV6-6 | CASSWTSGATDTQYF
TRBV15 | CATSIGAGHYGYTF
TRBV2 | CASSESLSYGGYTF
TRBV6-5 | CASSYRGTPHNYGYTF
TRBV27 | CASSLYAGAQETQYF
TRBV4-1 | CASSQDYRTSGRLTRNEQFF
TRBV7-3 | CASSFRGPDSPLHF
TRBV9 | CASSRTGARTEAFF
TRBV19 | CASSIGGLASNQPQHF
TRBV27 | CASSLGRSRGDGELFF
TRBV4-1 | CASSQESAVTNEKLFF
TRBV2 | CASSEIGQGDGYTF
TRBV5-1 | CASRTGTSTDTQYF
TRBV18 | CASSPQMSGSSYEQYF
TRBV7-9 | CASSPGGQPQHF
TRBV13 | CASSLGQLFYTF
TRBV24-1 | CATSDPPGQGANTGELFF